Described below is a single TCR beta chain sequence and its context. The antigen is unknown. The table came from immunoSEQ multiplex PCR; TCRdb's copy has only in-frame clones and leaves some out. This table has about 210,000 clones, approximately 94% appearing once. The source of the sample is a study of T cell responses to AZD1222 COVID-19 vaccine. Findings of the study overall: Among those given AZD1222, only 5 to 7 were seropositive at baseline. Repertoire sampling occurred only after the peak T cell response. Spike was spanned by vaccine-associated CD4 TCRs, with dominance at 160-218 and 743-854. Close to half of spike-specific TCRs reportedly recognize unmutated variant regions.

The clonotype originates from an adult who received the MenACWY meningococcal vaccine as a control. The specimen was peripheral blood, collected 28 days after the second dose of the MenACWY control vaccine.

The CDR3 region has the DNA TGCAGCGTTGACCCCGTGCGGGGCTACACCTTC. Translation gives CSVDPVRGYTF. The V gene is TRBV29-1, the J gene TRBJ1-2; D unclear. Germline assignment: CDR1 SQVTM and CDR2 ANQGSEA. CDR3 length: 11 residues. Trimming left V 3 bases short and J 8 bases short, with 10 bases between.